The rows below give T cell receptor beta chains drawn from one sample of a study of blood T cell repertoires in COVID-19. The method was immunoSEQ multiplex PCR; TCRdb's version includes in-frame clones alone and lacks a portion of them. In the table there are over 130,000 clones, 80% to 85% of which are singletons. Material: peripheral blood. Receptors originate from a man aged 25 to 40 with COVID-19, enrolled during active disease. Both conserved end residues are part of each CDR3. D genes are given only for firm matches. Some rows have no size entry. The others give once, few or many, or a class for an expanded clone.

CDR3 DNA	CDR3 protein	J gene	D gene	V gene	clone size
TGTGCCAGCTATAGCCCTGGAAACACCATATATTTT	CASYSPGNTIYF	TRBJ1-3	NA	TRBV2	NA
TGCAGCGTTGACAGGGGCAACACTGAAGCTTTCTTT	CSVDRGNTEAFF	TRBJ1-1	NA	TRBV29-1	NA
TGTGCCAGCAGCCCCGGGGGGCGCGGCTATGGCTACACCTTC	CASSPGGRGYGYTF	TRBJ1-2	NA	TRBV3-1/TRBV3-2	few
TGCGCCAGCAGCTTGGGGACGGAGCGGGGCACCATATATTTT	CASSLGTERGTIYF	TRBJ1-3	NA	TRBV5-1	few
TGTGCCAGCAGTGAAGCCCAGGGGGATAATTCACCCCTCCACTTT	CASSEAQGDNSPLHF	TRBJ1-6	TRBD1	TRBV6-1	few
TGTGCCAGCAGCTTTGGGACAGGGGGCCTCGTACAGTTCTTC	CASSFGTGGLVQFF	TRBJ2-1	TRBD1	TRBV7-2	NA
TGCAGTGCTAGAGCCGGGACTGAAGCTTTCTTT	CSARAGTEAFF	TRBJ1-1	NA	TRBV20-1	NA
TGCGCCAGCAGTGAGTTCGGGGGTATTTCCTACGAGCAGTACTTC	CASSEFGGISYEQYF	TRBJ2-7	NA	TRBV10-2	NA
TGTGCCAGCAGCCAAGGGACAGGGGGGAAAAGTGAAAAACTGTTTTTT	CASSQGTGGKSEKLFF	TRBJ1-4	TRBD1	TRBV4-2	NA
TGTGCCAGCACCCCATTGGGGGCGGGAGTTTTAGAGCAGTACTTC	CASTPLGAGVLEQYF	TRBJ2-7	NA	TRBV7-2	once
TGTGCCACCAGTGAGGGGATAGCGGCTCTGGGAGAGACCCAGTACTTC	CATSEGIAALGETQYF	TRBJ2-5	NA	TRBV24-1	NA
TGTGCCAGCAGCTCCCGACCCGGGACAAAGGAGACCCAGTACTTC	CASSSRPGTKETQYF	TRBJ2-5	NA	TRBV11-2	NA
TGTGCCAGTTCCCGGGAGAACACCGGGGAGCTGTTTTTT	CASSRENTGELFF	TRBJ2-2	NA	TRBV12-3/TRBV12-4	NA
TGTGCCAGCAGCCCCGGGTACACAGATACGCAGTATTTT	CASSPGYTDTQYF	TRBJ2-3	NA	TRBV9	NA
TGTGCCAGTAGTCCCCCTCGACAGGGAAGTACTGAAGCTTTCTTT	CASSPPRQGSTEAFF	TRBJ1-1	TRBD1	TRBV19	NA
TGTGCCAGCAGCCAACCGACGGTAGAAGACTATGAGCAGTTCTTC	CASSQPTVEDYEQFF	TRBJ2-1	NA	TRBV5-4	NA
TGTGCCAGTAGTATGGGTCGGGGGTCACCCCTCCACTTT	CASSMGRGSPLHF	TRBJ1-6	NA	TRBV19	NA
TGTGCCAGCAGGGACAGGGGGCCTTATGGCTACACCTTC	CASRDRGPYGYTF	TRBJ1-2	TRBD1	TRBV27	NA
TGTGCCAGCTCCCGGACAGGGGCGGGAGACGAGCAGTACTTC	CASSRTGAGDEQYF	TRBJ2-7	TRBD1	TRBV18	NA
TGTGCCAGCAGTTACCGGGGGTACCAAGAGACCCAGTACTTC	CASSYRGYQETQYF	TRBJ2-5	NA	TRBV6-5	NA
TGTGCCAGCAGCCAACTAGCAGATACGCAGTATTTT	CASSQLADTQYF	TRBJ2-3	NA	TRBV6-6	NA
TGTGCCAGCAGCTTGCTAACGGGACAAGAGACCCAGTACTTC	CASSLLTGQETQYF	TRBJ2-5	NA	TRBV5-6	NA